This entry features one TCR beta chain sequence. Its cognate antigen is unknown. The data are from a study of CD4 T cells in relation to SARS-CoV-2 and coronaviruses. The overall study: ViraFEST: approximately eleven-day antigen culture of PBMCs, then TCR beta CDR3 sequencing. No peptide or an HIV-1 Nef peptide pool served as negative control.

Germline V gene data show CDR1 as SGHRS and CDR2 as YFSETQ. This CDR3 region has 16 residues. The V segment lost 0 bases and the J segment 3 bases; nucleotides outside the gene matches: 6. CD4+ T cells from unexposed donors were obtained before the COVID-19 pandemic (2011-2018). The cells were cultured for about ten days before CD4+ T cells were isolated. As cell numbers allowed, unexposed-donor CD4+ T cells faced SARS-CoV-2 S/N and four cold-coronavirus spikes. Profiling relied on immunoSEQ multiplex PCR, and the TCRdb table lists in-frame clones only, not all of them. The sample holds 20,000 to 30,000 clones; around two thirds are singletons and the top ten take around a fifth. The study's findings and limits: Samples before the pandemic and after infection were not matched within any donor.

The TCR sequence derives from a human donor in good health. Sequences were obtained from CD4+ T cells from PBMCs, cultured in vitro. The chain uses TRBV5-1 and TRBJ2-3; 8 bases match TRBD2. CDR3 loop: CASSLGSGSLTDTQYF. In DNA form, the CDR3 reads TGCGCCAGCAGCTTGGGAAGCGGGAGCTTAACAGATACGCAGTATTTT.